A single sample gave rise to the 17 T cell receptor beta chains below, sequenced in a study of T cell responses to AZD1222 COVID-19 vaccine. Only in-frame clones appear in the TCRdb table, and some are missing; sequencing was by immunoSEQ multiplex PCR. The repertoire has roughly 120,000 clones, 80% to 95% of them found once; the top ten carry around 3.8%. The sequences come from peripheral blood, collected 28 days after the second dose of the MenACWY control vaccine. The receptors derive from an adult who received the MenACWY meningococcal vaccine as a control.

V gene TRBV7-9 combines with J gene TRBJ1-4; D remains unclear. V lost 4 bases and J 8 bases, leaving 11 bases between the germline ends. CDR1 and CDR2 from the germline V gene are SEHNR and FQNEAQ (reference sequence). The CDR3 runs to 13 residues. CDR3 protein: CASSSKELEKLFF. The CDR3 DNA reads as TGTGCCAGCAGCTCGAAGGAATTAGAAAAACTGTTTTTT.

V and J are TRBV28 and TRBJ1-4, with D perhaps TRBD1 (6 bases). V was clipped by 8 bases and J by 2 bases, with 9 bases between them. Germline assignment: CDR1 MDHEN and CDR2 SYDVKM. This CDR3 spans 13 amino acids. CDR3 coding DNA: TGTGCCAGCCATACAGGGACTAATGAAAAACTGTTTTTT. Translated: CASHTGTNEKLFF.

The chain couples TRBV19 to TRBJ2-5; tentative D call: TRBD1 (5 bases). Per the germline V gene, CDR1 is LNHDA and CDR2 is SQIVND (reference sequence). V was clipped by 4 bases and J by 1 base, with 13 bases between them. This CDR3 contains 15 residues. The DNA for the CDR3 is TGTGCCAGTAGTAGCGGCGGCAGGGTCCAAGAGACCCAGTACTTC. Protein product: CASSSGGRVQETQYF.

The chain is built from TRBV11-3 and TRBJ2-1; no clear D. The germline V gene has CDR1 SGHNT and CDR2 YENEEA. The CDR3 contains 14 residues. V was pared by 1 base and J by 0 bases, with 4 bases between. The CDR3 reads CASSLVYSYNEQFF. The CDR3 nucleotides read TGTGCCAGCAGCTTAGTTTACTCCTACAATGAGCAGTTCTTC.

The V and J genes are TRBV7-9 and TRBJ2-4; TRBD2 might be the D (6 bases). V was pared by 5 bases and J by 0 bases, with 11 bases between. The CDR3 loop spans 15 amino acids. Looked up from germline, CDR1 is SEHNR and CDR2 is FQNEAQ (reference sequence). The CDR3 DNA reads TGTGCCAGCAGCAAAGGAGGGGTAGCCAAAAACATTCAGTACTTC. Residues: CASSKGGVAKNIQYF. Using reference TRBV7-9 and TRBJ2-4 for the parts outside the CDR3, the full variable domain is DTGVSQNPRHKITKRGQNVTFRCDPISEHNRLYWYRQTLGQGPEFLTYFQNEAQLEKSRLLSDRFSAERPKGSFSTLEIQRTEQGDSAMYLCASSKGGVAKNIQYFGAGTRLSVL.

This clone was detected many times. The rearrangement uses TRBV6-5 and TRBJ2-6, with D tentatively TRBD1 (5 bases). Germline CDR1 reads MNHEY; CDR2 reads SVGAGI. V lost 11 bases, J lost 2 bases, and 13 bases lay in between. There are 14 residues in the CDR3. The CDR3 DNA sequence: TGTGCCGCGACAGAATTAACTGGGGCCAACGTCCTGACTTTC. Protein: CAATELTGANVLTF.

This clone was recorded once. The chain is built from TRBV27 and TRBJ2-7; TRBD1 matches at 7 bases. The CDR3 is 15 residues long. The V gene end was trimmed by 4 bases and the J gene end by 3 bases; junction bases not matched to a gene: 9. From germline, CDR1 is MNHEY and CDR2 SMNVEV (reference sequence). The CDR3 DNA reads TGTGCCAGCAGTTCAAGACAGGGCCCCTACTACGAGCAGTACTTC. Protein sequence: CASSSRQGPYYEQYF.

The V and J genes are TRBV19 and TRBJ1-2; D gene uncertain. Trimming removed 3 bases from V and 8 bases from J, with 10 bases in between. The CDR3 runs 12 residues. Germline CDR1 reads LNHDA; CDR2 reads SQIVND (reference sequence). CDR3 DNA sequence: TGTGCCAGTAGTATCGGGTTGGGGGGCTACACCTTC. This codes for CASSIGLGGYTF.

The CDR3 coding sequence is TGTGCCAGCAGTGAAGTCCCCAGCTCCTACAATGAGCAGTTCTTC. Its translation: CASSEVPSSYNEQFF. The V call is TRBV6-1, the J call TRBJ2-1; D not resolved. CDR1 and CDR2 (germline): MNHNS, SASEGT. This CDR3 has 15 residues. V gave up 1 base and J gave up 0 bases, with 7 bases separating them.

The chain recombines TRBV18 with TRBJ2-1; TRBD2 matches at 11 bases. CDR1 and CDR2 from the germline V gene are KGHSH and LQKENI. The J segment lost 8 bases and the V segment lost 3 bases, leaving 9 bases of the junction unmatched. There are 16 residues in the CDR3. CDR3 protein: CASSPVSSGRFHEQFF. CDR3 DNA sequence: TGTGCCAGCTCACCGGTTTCTAGCGGGAGGTTCCATGAGCAGTTCTTC. The variable domain in full, with the rest retrieved from reference TRBV18 and TRBJ2-1, is NAGVMQNPRHLVRRRGQEARLRCSPMKGHSHVYWYRQLPEEGLKFMVYLQKENIIDESGMPKERFSAEFPKEGPSILRIQQVVRGDSAAYFCASSPVSSGRFHEQFFGPGTRLTVL.

The chain recombines TRBV27 with TRBJ1-2, with D possibly TRBD1 on 6 matching bases. The V end lost 2 bases, the J end lost 5 bases, and 9 bases lay between the germline ends. CDR1 is MNHEY, CDR2 SMNVEV, per germline (reference sequence). This CDR3 region has 13 residues. CDR3 in DNA: TGTGCCAGCAGTTTAGGAGGGGGATATGGCTACACCTTC. Amino acids: CASSLGGGYGYTF.

This clone was recorded only once. V gene TRBV6-2 or TRBV6-3 combines with J gene TRBJ2-2; 8 nucleotides match TRBD2. Germline lookup yields CDR1 MNHEY and CDR2 SVGEGT. This CDR3 comprises 15 residues. The J segment lost 7 bases and the V segment lost 2 bases, leaving 6 bases of the junction unmatched. The CDR3 region is CASSYEGSGNGELFF. The CDR3 DNA reads TGTGCCAGCAGTTACGAGGGTAGCGGGAACGGGGAGCTGTTTTTT.

V is TRBV7-2 and J is TRBJ2-3, with 11 bases aligning to TRBD2. Germline V gene data show CDR1 as SGHTA and CDR2 as FQGNSA. The V and J ends lost 5 bases and 6 bases, in that order; junction bases with no gene match: 10. The CDR3 runs to 16 residues. The CDR3 region has the DNA TGTGCCAGCAGCGATAGTGCTAGCGGGGGGTGGGATACGCAGTATTTT. Translated, it gives CASSDSASGGWDTQYF.

This chain uses TRBV19 with TRBJ1-1; 7 bases fit TRBD1. The CDR3 sequence is 13 residues long. After removal of 5 bases from V and 4 bases from J, the junction contained 4 bases not matched to a gene. CDR1 is LNHDA, CDR2 SQIVND, per germline (reference sequence). In DNA, the CDR3 is TGTGCCAGTAGTGGCCAGGGGGGCACTGAAGCTTTCTTT. This sequence encodes CASSGQGGTEAFF.

About this clone itself: In the same sample, other DNA sequences code for this CDR3. The rearrangement uses TRBV28 and TRBJ2-5; D unclear. Per germline, CDR1 MDHEN and CDR2 SYDVKM. The CDR3 is made up of 13 amino acids. The V gene lost 1 base and the J gene lost 4 bases, with 7 bases spanning the gap. CDR3 nucleotide sequence: TGTGCCAGCAGTTTATCAGCCCGAGAGACCCAGTACTTC. As protein: CASSLSARETQYF.

V is TRBV30 and J is TRBJ2-1, with D perhaps TRBD1 or TRBD2 (5 bases each). The V end was cut by 3 bases, the J end by 14 bases, with 17 bases between. This CDR3 has 12 amino acids. Germline CDR1 GTSNPN, CDR2 SVGIG (reference sequence). CDR3 sequence (DNA): TGTGCCTGGAGCCACAATGAGGGGCGCGAGTTCTTC. It codes for CAWSHNEGREFF.

The chain is built from TRBV28 and TRBJ2-7; 8 bases map to TRBD2. The CDR3 totals 14 residues. V was pared by 3 bases and J by 5 bases, with 6 bases of the junction left unmatched. Germline values: CDR1 MDHEN, CDR2 SYDVKM. The CDR3 protein is CASSLSSGVHEQYF. CDR3 DNA sequence: TGTGCCAGCAGTTTGAGTAGCGGGGTTCACGAGCAGTACTTC.